These T cell receptor beta chains were read from a single sample in a study of cytomegalovirus exposure and HLA in healthy donors. Clones were read by immunoSEQ multiplex PCR, and TCRdb kept only the in-frame ones, dropping some. The sample includes 150,000 to 200,000 clones, 68% seen only once; the top ten take roughly 1.4%. Sequenced material: PBMCs. The receptors originated from a man between 45 and 60 years old in good health and CMV-seronegative. CDR3s include the opening cysteine and the closing phenylalanine or tryptophan. Each record gives: J gene, V gene, clone size, D gene, CDR3 DNA, CDR3 protein. A D gene is named only where the DNA matches it firmly. The size entry is marked missing in some rows and otherwise reads once, few, many or a size class.

>TRBJ2-2|TRBV5-1|NA|NA
TGCGCCAGCGTGGATAGGAATGAGGCCGGGGAGCTGTTTTTT
CASVDRNEAGELFF
>TRBJ1-2|TRBV25-1|NA|TRBD1
TGTGCCAGCAGTTTAACAGGGGGAGTTGATGGCTACACCTTC
CASSLTGGVDGYTF
>TRBJ1-4|TRBV6-1|once|NA
TGTGCCAGCAGTGAAGCGCTTTGGCAGGGGTTTACTAATGAAAAACTGTTTTTT
CASSEALWQGFTNEKLFF
>TRBJ2-7|TRBV10-3|few|TRBD1
TGTGCCATCAGAGACAGGGGAATCGACGAGCAGTACTTC
CAIRDRGIDEQYF
>TRBJ1-4|TRBV9|NA|NA
TGTGCCAGCAGCGTATCCCCGCAGAATGAAAAACTGTTTTTT
CASSVSPQNEKLFF
>TRBJ2-1|TRBV5-4|NA|TRBD1
TGTGCCAGCAGCTTGGGCAGGGGGAACAATGAGCAGTTCTTC
CASSLGRGNNEQFF
>TRBJ1-1|TRBV11-2|NA|TRBD1
TGTGCCAGCAGCTTAAGTGGACAGGTCCTTAAGGCTTTCTTT
CASSLSGQVLKAFF
>TRBJ2-1|TRBV7-2|NA|NA
TGTGCCAGCAGCGGGGCCTCGAACCTCTACAATGAGCAGTTCTTC
CASSGASNLYNEQFF
>TRBJ2-1|TRBV4-3|NA|TRBD1
TGCGCCAGCAGCCACAAGATGGGTTCAGGGGGCGATGAGCAGTTCTTC
CASSHKMGSGGDEQFF
>TRBJ2-7|TRBV7-9|NA|TRBD1
TGTGCCAGCAGCCCTTTAGGGAGACAGGGTCCCCACGAGCAGTACTTC
CASSPLGRQGPHEQYF
>TRBJ1-4|TRBV7-9|NA|TRBD1
TGTGCCAGCAGCTTCCTCTCGGGACAGGGAACTAATGAAAAACTGTTTTTT
CASSFLSGQGTNEKLFF
>TRBJ2-3|TRBV7-2|NA|TRBD2
TGTGCCAGCAGCTTAGTAGCGGGGGGAGGGAGCACAGATACGCAGTATTTT
CASSLVAGGGSTDTQYF
>TRBJ2-7|TRBV28|NA|NA
TGTGCCAGCAGTTTATGGGGGGGGGCCGACGAGCAGTACTTC
CASSLWGGADEQYF
>TRBJ2-5|TRBV13|NA|TRBD2
TGTGCCAGCAGCCCCCGGTTAGCGGGGGCGGGGGAGACCCAGTACTTC
CASSPRLAGAGETQYF
>TRBJ2-3|TRBV11-3|few|TRBD1
TGTGCCAGCAGCCAAGGGGACAGGCATCTTACGGATACGCAGTATTTT
CASSQGDRHLTDTQYF
>TRBJ1-1|TRBV6-5|few|NA
TGTGCCAGCAGTTACTCGACAGGTTACACTGAAGCTTTCTTT
CASSYSTGYTEAFF
>TRBJ1-5|TRBV11-2|once|TRBD1
TGTGCCAGCAGCTTAAAGGGACAGGGGGCAAGTCAGCCCCAGCATTTT
CASSLKGQGASQPQHF
>TRBJ1-1|TRBV6-1|once|TRBD1
TGTGCCAGCAGTGCACAGGGGGCGCAGGGGACTGAAGCTTTCTTT
CASSAQGAQGTEAFF
>TRBJ2-1|TRBV28|NA|NA
TGTGCCAGCAGTGGACCGGCTAGCGTCTATAATGAGCAGTTCTTC
CASSGPASVYNEQFF
>TRBJ2-5|TRBV4-1|few|TRBD2
TGCGCCAGCAGCCCCCTGGGACTAGCGGGGGGGGAGACCCAGTACTTC
CASSPLGLAGGETQYF
>TRBJ1-1|TRBV5-4|few|NA
TGTGCCAGCAGCTTTGGGATACAGGTTATGAACACTGAAGCTTTCTTT
CASSFGIQVMNTEAFF
>TRBJ2-7|TRBV18|NA|NA
TGTGCCAGCTCACCACCGAGAGGCAGCTCCTACGAGCAGTACTTC
CASSPPRGSSYEQYF
>TRBJ2-1|TRBV9|NA|TRBD2
TGTGCCAGCAGCGAGGAAGATGGGACTAGCGGGGGGCATGAGCAGTTCTTC
CASSEEDGTSGGHEQFF
>TRBJ2-5|TRBV7-2|NA|NA
TGTGCCAGCAGTAGTGTAAACGCTAGAGAGACCCAGTACTTC
CASSSVNARETQYF
>TRBJ1-2|TRBV7-9|NA|TRBD1
TGTGCCAGCAGCTTAGAACAGGGGTATGGCTACACCTTC
CASSLEQGYGYTF
>TRBJ1-3|TRBV5-1|few|NA
TGCGCCAGCGGAGGCTCTGGAAACACCATATATTTT
CASGGSGNTIYF
>TRBJ1-1|TRBV6-5|few|TRBD1
TGTGCCAGCAGTTACCGGACAGGGAAGAACACTGAAGCTTTCTTT
CASSYRTGKNTEAFF
>TRBJ2-7|TRBV9|NA|NA
TGTGCCAGCAGCGCTGCAGGGGCCGTCTACGAGCAGTACTTC
CASSAAGAVYEQYF
>TRBJ1-4|TRBV6-5|NA|NA
TGTGCCAGCAGTTCCGGCGGAGCAACTAATGAAAAACTGTTTTTT
CASSSGGATNEKLFF
>TRBJ1-4|TRBV7-9|once|TRBD1
TGTGCCAGCACCCGGACAGGGGTAAATGAAAAACTGTTTTTT
CASTRTGVNEKLFF
>TRBJ2-3|TRBV5-1|NA|TRBD2
TGCGCCAGCAGCACGGGGGGGGGAGATACGCAGTATTTT
CASSTGGGDTQYF
>TRBJ2-1|TRBV19|few|TRBD2
TGTGCCAGTAGTATAGCCCTATCGGGGCGGGGGGGCATCAATGAGCAGTTCTTC
CASSIALSGRGGINEQFF
>TRBJ2-1|TRBV10-1|NA|TRBD2
TGCGCCAGCCCCTACGATGGGACTAACTTAAATGAGCAGTTCTTC
CASPYDGTNLNEQFF
>TRBJ1-1|TRBV6-1|NA|TRBD1
TGTGCCAGCAGTGAACGGACAGGGTCTATGAACACTGAAGCTTTCTTT
CASSERTGSMNTEAFF
>TRBJ1-6|TRBV5-4|NA|NA
TGTGCCAGCAACTTGGCTGGGAGCTCCTATAATTCACCCCTCCACTTT
CASNLAGSSYNSPLHF
>TRBJ1-5|TRBV7-9|NA|NA
TGTGCCAGCAGCCCAAGCTGGGGCGACAATCAGCCCCAGCATTTT
CASSPSWGDNQPQHF
>TRBJ2-7|TRBV5-1|few|NA
TGCGCCAGCAGCTTGGCCGGGCAGGGCCGGTGGGTCTACGAGCAGTACTTC
CASSLAGQGRWVYEQYF
>TRBJ1-1|TRBV27|NA|TRBD1
TGTGCCAGCAGTCCGTGGACAGGCCAGGACACTGAAGCTTTCTTT
CASSPWTGQDTEAFF
>TRBJ1-6|TRBV5-1|once|TRBD1
TGCGCCAGCAGTTTAGCCGGGACAGGGCGGTCACCCCTCCACTTT
CASSLAGTGRSPLHF
>TRBJ2-7|TRBV18|NA|TRBD1
TGTGCCAGCACCCCGGACAGGACCTTTTCCTACGAGCAGTACTTC
CASTPDRTFSYEQYF
>TRBJ2-7|TRBV5-4|few|TRBD1
TGTGCCAGCAGCTTCATAGACAGGGTTTACGAGCAGTACTTC
CASSFIDRVYEQYF
>TRBJ2-7|TRBV7-6|NA|TRBD1
TGTGCCAGCAGCTTAGTGGGACAGGCGCCTCAGGAGCAGTACTTC
CASSLVGQAPQEQYF
>TRBJ2-7|TRBV27|once|TRBD1
TGTGCCAGCAGTTTAAGCGGCAGGGGGCCCTACTACGAGCAGTACTTC
CASSLSGRGPYYEQYF
>TRBJ1-4|TRBV15|once|NA
TGTGCCACCAGCAGAGATTGGGCCAGGGTTGCAACTAATGAAAAACTGTTTTTT
CATSRDWARVATNEKLFF
>TRBJ1-2|TRBV18|NA|NA
TGTGCCAGCTCACCGGAGGGTTCTAACTATGGCTACACCTTC
CASSPEGSNYGYTF
>TRBJ1-2|TRBV7-9|once|TRBD1
TGTTCCAGCAGTTTAGGACAGGGGTATGGCTACACCTTC
CSSSLGQGYGYTF
>TRBJ1-1|TRBV19|NA|NA
TGTGCCAGTAGTATTAGTCTAATCACTGAAGCTTTCTTT
CASSISLITEAFF
>TRBJ2-5|TRBV7-7|NA|NA
TGTGCCAGCAGCTTACGGGGAGAGACCCAGTACTTC
CASSLRGETQYF
>TRBJ2-7|TRBV6-6|once|NA
TGTGCCAGCAGCCTTCTGGAGGGTTACGAGCAGTACTTC
CASSLLEGYEQYF
>TRBJ2-5|TRBV28|once|NA
TGTGCCGCGAGGGGTCGGGGGGCCGGTATCCAAGAGACCCAGTACTTC
CAARGRGAGIQETQYF
>TRBJ1-2|TRBV9|NA|TRBD1
TGTGCCAGCAGCGTCCAGGGGGTGGGTGGCTACACCTTC
CASSVQGVGGYTF